One and the same sample provided the 3 T cell receptor beta chains below, sequenced in a study of blood T cell repertoires in COVID-19 (dated by TCRdb to the early 2020s). Libraries were constructed by the immunoSEQ multiplex PCR assay. TCRdb mirrors the immuneACCESS table, restricted to in-frame sequences. Some clones are absent from its copies; in checked studies, under half trace to an unresolved V gene, and the reason for the others is unknown. This sample holds 30,000 to 35,000 clones; roughly nine tenths were observed only once. 25% to 35% of the sample is held by the ten biggest clonotypes. The sample taken for sequencing was peripheral blood. The source is a man at least 80 years old with acute or convalescent COVID-19.

The chain recombines TRBV23-1 with TRBJ2-2; D possibly corresponds to TRBD2 (6 bases). TRBV23-1 belongs to the ORF category, with a function that is uncertain. This CDR3 spans 17 amino acids. V lost 2 bases, J lost 3 bases, and 16 bases lay in between. The CDR3 here is CASSQRSGRYDTGELFF. The CDR3 DNA is TGCGCCAGCAGTCAACGGAGCGGGCGATACGACACCGGGGAGCTGTTTTTT.

The chain has TRBV7-9 and TRBJ1-4, with a possible D match to TRBD1 (5 bases). This CDR3 comprises 15 residues. Germline V CDR1 and CDR2: SEHNR, FQNEAQ (reference sequence). The V gene lost 4 bases and the J gene lost 5 bases, with 14 bases spanning the gap. CDR3 loop: CASSSPGGLNEKLFF. Here the CDR3 DNA reads TGTGCCAGCAGCTCCCCCGGGGGATTAAATGAAAAACTGTTTTTT.

This clone was observed once. The rearrangement uses TRBV7-2 and TRBJ2-1, with TRBD1 identical over 7 bases. The V gene end was trimmed by 5 bases and the J gene end by 0 bases; junction bases not matched to a gene: 4. The germline V gene encodes CDR1 SGHTA and CDR2 FQGNSA. This CDR3 comprises 15 residues. The CDR3 DNA reads as TGTGCCAGCAGCAAGGACAGGAGCTCCTACAATGAGCAGTTCTTC. Translated: CASSKDRSSYNEQFF. Variable domain in full (rest from reference TRBV7-2 and TRBJ2-1): GAGVSQSPSNKVTEKGKDVELRCDPISGHTALYWYRQSLGQGLEFLIYFQGNSAPDKSGLPSDRFSAERTGGSVSTLTIQRTQQEDSAVYLCASSKDRSSYNEQFFGPGTRLTVL.